This T cell receptor beta chain came from a study of metastatic and nonmetastatic thyroid tumors. Study background: Malignant and benign thyroid patients had repertoires compared in peripheral blood and tumor or nodule tissue.

In the authors' methods: A papillary thyroid cancer distant-metastasis classifier was built from CDR3 differences across clinicopathological groups. TCRdb reanalyzed the PCR reads with MiXCR. Clone size and V and J calls follow TCRdb, not the original study. The table lists 15,000 to 20,000 clones, about 25% of them singletons, with 7.5% in the top ten. This clone was seen a handful of times. The target antigen is unknown. Patients had received no treatment of any kind before thyroid surgery. This CDR3 is 15 amino acids long. V was trimmed by 5 bases and J by 4 bases, leaving 15 bases between them. Looked up from germline, CDR1 is MDHEN and CDR2 is SYDVKM. The study, taken as a whole, reports: Malignant thyroid tumors reportedly exceeded benign nodules significantly in TCR beta diversity, with the difference appearing in blood and tumor.

V usage is TRBV28 and J usage is TRBJ2-4; D tentatively fits TRBD1 or TRBD2 (6 bases each). The TCR sequence derives from a female donor with papillary thyroid cancer or a benign thyroid nodule (not recorded which). Some clones in this sample may be carry-over from other donors' samples. The material sequenced was adjacent normal tissue. The CDR3 protein is CASSVNREAKNIQYF. The DNA for the CDR3 is TGTGCCAGCAGTGTGAACAGGGAGGCGAAAAACATTCAGTACTTC.